One sample yielded the 14 T cell receptor beta chains listed below, sequenced in a study of CD8 T cells in ankylosing spondylitis. TCRdb redid the calling of the 5' RACE reads with MiXCR, one entry per CDR3 protein. The top ten hold 7.3% of the sample, which has more than 110,000 distinct CDR3 sequences, roughly 8% seen once. The sequenced sample consisted of synovial fluid, either unsorted or a sorted T cell fraction (not recorded which). These receptors all stem from a male donor with ankylosing spondylitis.

This clonotype was picked up a small number of times. The gene calls are TRBV20-1 and TRBJ2-7; 7 bases line up with TRBD2. V shed 6 bases, J shed 3 bases, and the junction held 11 bases outside the gene matches. Germline CDR1 reads DFQATT; CDR2 reads SNEGSKA (reference sequence). There are 14 residues in the CDR3. The CDR3 nucleotides read TGCAGTGCGGGGGTTGGTCTAGCGGACTACGAGCAGTACTTC. Translated: CSAGVGLADYEQYF.

The chain uses TRBV2 and TRBJ2-3; 10 positions match TRBD2. V shed 6 bases, J shed 8 bases, and the junction held 2 bases outside the gene matches. The CDR3 has 12 amino acids. From germline, CDR1 is SNHLY and CDR2 FYNNEI. The CDR3 spells CASRWTSGTQYF. The DNA for the CDR3 is TGTGCCAGCAGATGGACTAGCGGTACGCAGTATTTT.

This clonotype has more than one count but fewer than ten. In DNA, the CDR3 is TGTGCCAGCGGAAGGGAGGGGGGTAACACTGAAGCTTTCTTT. It encodes CASGREGGNTEAFF. This sequence joins TRBV6-1 and TRBJ1-1; D is perhaps TRBD1 (6 bases). CDR3 length: 14 amino acids. Germline V gene data show CDR1 as MNHNS and CDR2 as SASEGT. The V end was cut by 8 bases, the J end by 2 bases, with 15 bases between.

This clonotype was counted a few times. The CDR3 sequence is CASSASGQVNTGELFF. In nucleotides, the CDR3 is TGTGCCAGCTCCGCCTCGGGACAGGTGAACACCGGGGAGCTGTTTTTT. This chain connects TRBV27 to TRBJ2-2; 8 bases agree with TRBD1. Germline loops: CDR1 MNHEY, CDR2 SMNVEV (reference sequence). The CDR3 sequence is 16 residues long. V lost 8 bases and J lost 1; bases outside the gene matches: 9.

This clonotype was seen ten or more times. This sequence joins TRBV7-3 and TRBJ1-1; 10 nucleotides match TRBD1. The CDR3 is 14 residues long. Germline CDR1 SGHTA, CDR2 FQGTGA. The ends lost 4 bases at V and 5 bases at J; junction bases unmatched: 4. The CDR3 protein is CASSSGQGVTEAFF. CDR3 coding DNA: TGTGCCAGCAGCTCCGGACAGGGGGTGACTGAAGCTTTCTTT.

This clonotype was detected ten times or more. This chain links TRBV7-2 with TRBJ2-5; D is uncertain. The CDR3 runs to 14 residues. Germline CDR1 reads SGHTA; CDR2 reads FQGNSA. V shed 1 base and J shed 5 bases, with 11 bases lying between them. CDR3 DNA sequence: TGTGCCAGCAGCTTAGAGATACTCTCGGAGACCCAGTACTTC. Encoded protein: CASSLEILSETQYF.

This clonotype was found a few times. The chain recombines TRBV7-6 with TRBJ2-1; no firm D call. Trimming shortened V by 1 base and J by 13 bases, and 20 bases separated the two germline ends. The germline V gene has CDR1 SGHVS and CDR2 FNYEAQ. There are 15 residues in the CDR3. Here the CDR3 DNA reads TGTGCCAGCAGCTTAGACCTCGGCCAGCTTATGGCACAGTTCTTC. The encoded protein is CASSLDLGQLMAQFF.

This clonotype came up once. This could be a read error, since a much larger clone is one nucleotide away. The chain combines TRBV6-5 with TRBJ2-1; 10 nucleotides agree with TRBD2. This CDR3 region has 17 residues. CDR1 MNHEY and CDR2 SVGAGI come from the germline V gene. The DNA of the CDR3 is TGTACCAGCAGTACTCAAATAGCGGGGGGAAACTGGAATGAGCAGTTCTTC. This sequence encodes CTSSTQIAGGNWNEQFF.

The table lists this clonotype with a few counts. This chain connects TRBV6-5 to TRBJ1-6; no clear D. The germline V gene has CDR1 MNHEY and CDR2 SVGAGI. Trimming pared 0 bases from V and 2 bases from J, leaving 5 bases between. The CDR3 length is 15 residues. The CDR3 DNA sequence: TGTGCCAGCAGTTACTCGGGAGCCTATAATTCACCCCTCCACTTT. Its protein product is CASSYSGAYNSPLHF.

The chain combines TRBV12-5 with TRBJ1-5; D ambiguous. This CDR3 is 12 amino acids long. Trimming took 1 base from V and 9 from J, leaving 7 bases between them. The germline gives CDR1 LGHNT, CDR2 FRNRAP. CDR3 sequence reads: CASGLGQWPQHF. CDR3 DNA sequence: TGTGCTAGTGGTTTGGGTCAGTGGCCCCAGCATTTT.

This clonotype was found a few times. The genes are TRBV4-3 and TRBJ1-2; weak D call: TRBD1 (6 bases). This CDR3 contains 13 residues. Germline V gene lookup returns CDR1 LGHNA and CDR2 YSLEER. V lost 2 bases and J 8 bases, leaving 12 bases between the germline ends. The CDR3 DNA is TGCGCCAGCAGCCAAAACAGGGATGGCGGCTACACCTTC. Amino acids: CASSQNRDGGYTF.

In its sample, this clonotype was seen a few times. V is TRBV4-1 and J is TRBJ1-2, with a weak D call TRBD1 (6 bases). The CDR3 has 15 residues. The germline CDR1 and CDR2 sequences are MGHRA and YSYEKL. The V and J ends lost 4 bases and 4 bases respectively, with 16 bases between them. The CDR3 nucleotides read TGCGCCAGCAGCCTATTACAGGGCCAAGGCTATGGCTACACCTTC. This translates into CASSLLQGQGYGYTF.

The rearrangement uses TRBV6-2 or TRBV6-3 and TRBJ1-5; TRBD1 matches at 12 bases. The J segment lost 7 bases and the V segment lost 8 bases, leaving 6 bases of the junction unmatched. This CDR3 region has 14 residues. Germline assignment: CDR1 MNHEY and CDR2 SVGEGT. In nucleotides, the CDR3 is TGTGCCAGCCGGGGACAGGGGGCAGGGCAGCCCCAGCATTTT. It translates to CASRGQGAGQPQHF.

The chain has TRBV24-1 and TRBJ2-3; 11 bases fit TRBD1. Germline CDR1 KGHDR, CDR2 SFDVKD. The V and J ends lost 4 bases and 3 bases, in that order; junction bases with no gene match: 8. This CDR3 has 17 amino acids. Here the CDR3 DNA reads TGTGCCACCAGTGACTTAAAGGGACAGGGGGTTACAGATACGCAGTATTTT. Translated: CATSDLKGQGVTDTQYF.